This is a list of T cell receptor beta chains from one sample in a study of breast tumors, draining lymph nodes, adjacent tissues. TCRdb processed the multiplex PCR reads anew with MiXCR; each CDR3 protein has one entry. Of roughly 11,000 distinct CDR3 sequences in the sample, approximately 55% were seen once. Sample: breast tumor tissue. The origin of the receptors is a female donor with breast cancer. Some clones in this sample may be carry-over from other donors' samples. CDR3s include the opening cysteine and the closing phenylalanine or tryptophan. Fields, in order: V gene, CDR3 protein.

>TRBV14
CASSQDRSYEQYF
>TRBV5-8
CASSPTGSEAFF
>TRBV6-6
CASSYSTALQDHLLSEKLFF
>TRBV5-8
CASSRTGLGDTIYF
>TRBV5-1
CASSLPGGVDTQYF
>TRBV15
CATSSENSPLHF
>TRBV5-1
CASSLDRVEQFF
>TRBV7-2
CASSLGLHNGELFF
>TRBV20-1
CSASPGGSGSRNEQFF
>TRBV29-1
CSASSGSSYEQYF
>TRBV19
CASSTGTGVSSLAGVGTGELFF
>TRBV20-1
CSATGQDSYEQYF
>TRBV7-2
CASSLGGKYNEQFF
>TRBV19
CASSSSSEKYNEQFF
>TRBV19
CASSPVTGHTGELFF
>TRBV20-1
CSARDRAGRYEQYF
>TRBV20-1
CSARAPTGYSEQYF
>TRBV5-1
CASSLAIEPYEQYF
>TRBV29-1
CSVSLLGGDTQYF
>TRBV29-1
CSVPINYGYTF
>TRBV2
CASSSGRGEPQYF
>TRBV5-1
CASSLGDSSTYGYTF
>TRBV7-3
CASSFGTGGSNYGYTF
>TRBV5-1
CASSFGGFNEQYF
>TRBV20-1
CSATWTGGTEAFF
>TRBV20-1
CSAPFNRVNEKLFF
>TRBV5-1
CATKDVRGSYGYTF
>TRBV29-1
CSVEAQGAGELFF
>TRBV6-4
CASSRLANTGELFF
>TRBV20-1
CSAYGEFLGDEQFF
>TRBV7-9
CASSLWPSQGIFGHTF
>TRBV29-1
CSVEPGGLGNTIYF
>TRBV2
CASSEYPASGGYTF
>TRBV4-2
CASSQEAPPRTDTQYF
>TRBV5-1
CASSLTRTTDTQYF
>TRBV6-1
CASSEVGMWNEQFF
>TRBV10-2
CASSESGLNQPQYF
>TRBV20-1
CSVGTGGSEKLFF
>TRBV7-9
CASSPQRVSLPQETQYF
>TRBV20-1
CSATTSGKNYGYTF